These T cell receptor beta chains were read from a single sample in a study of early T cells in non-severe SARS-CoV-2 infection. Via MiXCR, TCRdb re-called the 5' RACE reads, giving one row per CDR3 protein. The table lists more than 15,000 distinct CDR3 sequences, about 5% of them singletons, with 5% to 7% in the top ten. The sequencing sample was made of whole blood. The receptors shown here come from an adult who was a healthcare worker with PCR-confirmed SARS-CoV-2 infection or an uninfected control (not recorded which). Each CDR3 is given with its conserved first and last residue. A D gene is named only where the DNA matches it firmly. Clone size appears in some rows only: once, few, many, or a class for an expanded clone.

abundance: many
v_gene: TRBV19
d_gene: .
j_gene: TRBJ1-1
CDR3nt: TGTGCCAGTAGTGCGACAGTGTCGACTGAAGCTTTCTTT
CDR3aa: CASSATVSTEAFF

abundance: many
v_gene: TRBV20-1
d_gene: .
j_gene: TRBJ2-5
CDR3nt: TGCAGTGCTAGAGTAGGGACTCGACAAGAGACCCAGTACTTC
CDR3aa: CSARVGTRQETQYF

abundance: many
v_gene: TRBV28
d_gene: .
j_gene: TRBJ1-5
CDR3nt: TGTGCCAGCAGTTTAACACACTCAAGCAATCAGCCCCAGCATTTT
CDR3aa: CASSLTHSSNQPQHF

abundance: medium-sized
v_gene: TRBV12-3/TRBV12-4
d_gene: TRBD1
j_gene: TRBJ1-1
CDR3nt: TGTGCCAGCAGTTTTACGGACAGGGCGACTGAAGCTTTCTTT
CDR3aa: CASSFTDRATEAFF

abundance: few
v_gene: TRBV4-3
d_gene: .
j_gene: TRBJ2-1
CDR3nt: TGCGCCAGCAGCCAGGAACTGGCAGGGCTTGGCGAGCAGTTCTTC
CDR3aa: CASSQELAGLGEQFF

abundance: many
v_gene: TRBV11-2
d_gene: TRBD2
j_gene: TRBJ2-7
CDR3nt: TGTGCCAGCAGCTTAGTTACTAGCGGGAGCCCCTACGAGCAGTACTTC
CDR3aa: CASSLVTSGSPYEQYF

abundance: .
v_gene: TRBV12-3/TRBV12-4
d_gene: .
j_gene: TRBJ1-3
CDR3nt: TGTGCCAGCAGTTTGCCGCGCAGGGACTCTGGAAACACCATATATTTT
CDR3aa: CASSLPRRDSGNTIYF

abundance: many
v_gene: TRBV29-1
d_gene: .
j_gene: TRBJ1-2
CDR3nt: TGCAGCGTTGGCGGGTATGGCTACACCTTC
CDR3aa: CSVGGYGYTF

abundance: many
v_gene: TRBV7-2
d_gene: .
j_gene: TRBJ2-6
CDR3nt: TGTGCCAGCAGCTTAGTTCCCCTCAGGCACTCTGGGGCCAACGTCCTGACTTTC
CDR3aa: CASSLVPLRHSGANVLTF

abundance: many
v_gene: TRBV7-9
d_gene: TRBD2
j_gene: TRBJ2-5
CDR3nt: TGTGCCAGCAGCTTGTGGGAGGGGTACCAAGAGACCCAGTACTTC
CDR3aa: CASSLWEGYQETQYF

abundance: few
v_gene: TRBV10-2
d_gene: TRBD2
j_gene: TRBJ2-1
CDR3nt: TGCGCCAGCAAGGGACTAGCGGGAGGAAGCTCCTACAATGAGCAGTTCTTC
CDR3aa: CASKGLAGGSSYNEQFF

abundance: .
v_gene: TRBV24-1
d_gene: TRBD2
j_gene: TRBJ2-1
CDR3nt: TGTGCCACCAGTGACCAACCTAGCGGGAGGGGCAATGAGCAGTTCTTC
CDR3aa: CATSDQPSGRGNEQFF

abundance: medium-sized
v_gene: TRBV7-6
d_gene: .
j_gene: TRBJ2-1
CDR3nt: TGTGCCAGCAGCTATGTAGTGGGTAACTACAATGAGCAGTTCTTC
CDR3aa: CASSYVVGNYNEQFF

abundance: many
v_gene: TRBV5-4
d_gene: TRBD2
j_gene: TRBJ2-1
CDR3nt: TGTGCCAGCAGCTTGGCGACTAGCGGGAGCAATGAGCAGTTCTTC
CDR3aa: CASSLATSGSNEQFF

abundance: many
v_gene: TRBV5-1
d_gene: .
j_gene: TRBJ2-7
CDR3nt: TGCGCCAGCAGCTTGGACCAAGACTACGAGCAGTACTTC
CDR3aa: CASSLDQDYEQYF

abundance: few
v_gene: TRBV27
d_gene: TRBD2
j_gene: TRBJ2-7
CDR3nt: TGTGCCAGCAGTTTATCCCCGGGAGGGCCCCACGAGCAGTACTTC
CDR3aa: CASSLSPGGPHEQYF

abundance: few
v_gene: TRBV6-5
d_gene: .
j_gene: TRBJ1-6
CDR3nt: TGTGCCAGCAGTTCGGAGCGGCCCCGTTATTCACCCCTCCACTTT
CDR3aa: CASSSERPRYSPLHF

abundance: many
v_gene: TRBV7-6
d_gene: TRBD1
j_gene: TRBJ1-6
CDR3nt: TGTGCCAGCAGCGCGGGACAGTTCTATAATTCACCCCTCCACTTT
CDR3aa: CASSAGQFYNSPLHF

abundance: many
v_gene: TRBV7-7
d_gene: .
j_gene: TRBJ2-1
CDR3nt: TGTGCTAGCAGCCCCGACTTAGCCGTCTACAATGAGCAGTTCTTC
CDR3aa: CASSPDLAVYNEQFF

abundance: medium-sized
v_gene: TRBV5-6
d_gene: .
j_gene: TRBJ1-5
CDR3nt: TGTGCCAGCAGCTTGGCCCGGGGGAATCAGCCCCAGCATTTT
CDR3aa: CASSLARGNQPQHF

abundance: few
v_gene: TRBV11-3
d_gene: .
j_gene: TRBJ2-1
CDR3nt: TGTGCCAGCAGCTTAGATCCAGGGACCTACAATGAGCAGTTCTTC
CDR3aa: CASSLDPGTYNEQFF

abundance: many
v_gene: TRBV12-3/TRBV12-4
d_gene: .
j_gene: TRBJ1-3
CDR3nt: TGTGCCAGCACTTGGGGAGGACTTGGAAACACCATATATTTT
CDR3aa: CASTWGGLGNTIYF

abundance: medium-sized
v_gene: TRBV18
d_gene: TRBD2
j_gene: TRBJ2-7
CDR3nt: TGTGCCAGCTCACCCCGACTAGCGGGAGCCTACGAGCAGTACTTC
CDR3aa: CASSPRLAGAYEQYF